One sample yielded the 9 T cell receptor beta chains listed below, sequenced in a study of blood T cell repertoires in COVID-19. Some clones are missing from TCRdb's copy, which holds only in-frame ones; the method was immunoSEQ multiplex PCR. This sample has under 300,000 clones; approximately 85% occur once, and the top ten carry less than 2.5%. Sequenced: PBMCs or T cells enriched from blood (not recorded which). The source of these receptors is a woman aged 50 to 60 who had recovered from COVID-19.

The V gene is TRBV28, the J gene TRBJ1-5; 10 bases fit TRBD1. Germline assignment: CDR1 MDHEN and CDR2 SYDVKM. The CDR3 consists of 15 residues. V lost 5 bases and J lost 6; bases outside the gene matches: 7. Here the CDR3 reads CASSPRQGAIQPQHF. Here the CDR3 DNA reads TGTGCCAGCAGTCCCAGACAGGGGGCGATTCAGCCCCAGCATTTT.

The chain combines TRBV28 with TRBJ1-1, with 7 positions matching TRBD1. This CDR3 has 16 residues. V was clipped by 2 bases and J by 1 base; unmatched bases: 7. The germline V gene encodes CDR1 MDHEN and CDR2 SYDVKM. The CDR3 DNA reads TGTGCCAGCAGTTTAGATCTACAGGGGAAGAACACTGAAGCTTTCTTT. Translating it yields CASSLDLQGKNTEAFF.

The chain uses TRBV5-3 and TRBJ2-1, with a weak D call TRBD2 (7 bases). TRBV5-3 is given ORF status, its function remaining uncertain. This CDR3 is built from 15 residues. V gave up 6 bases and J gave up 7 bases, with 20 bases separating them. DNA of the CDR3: TGTGCCAGAACTGGGCTTAGGGGGGGTATAAATGAGCAGTTCTTC. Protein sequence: CARTGLRGGINEQFF.

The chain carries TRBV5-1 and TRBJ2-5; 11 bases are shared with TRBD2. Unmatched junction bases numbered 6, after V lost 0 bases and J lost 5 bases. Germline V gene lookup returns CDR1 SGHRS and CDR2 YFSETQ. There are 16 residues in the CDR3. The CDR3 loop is CASSLGPTSGAETQYF. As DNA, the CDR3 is TGCGCCAGCAGCTTGGGGCCGACTAGCGGGGCGGAGACCCAGTACTTC.

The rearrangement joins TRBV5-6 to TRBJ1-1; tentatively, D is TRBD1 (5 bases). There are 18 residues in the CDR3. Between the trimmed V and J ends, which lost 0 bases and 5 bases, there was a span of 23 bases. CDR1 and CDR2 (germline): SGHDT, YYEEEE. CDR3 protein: CASSLAIFSPGRRTEAFF. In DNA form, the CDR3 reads TGTGCCAGCAGCTTGGCAATCTTTTCGCCAGGGAGGCGGACTGAAGCTTTCTTT.

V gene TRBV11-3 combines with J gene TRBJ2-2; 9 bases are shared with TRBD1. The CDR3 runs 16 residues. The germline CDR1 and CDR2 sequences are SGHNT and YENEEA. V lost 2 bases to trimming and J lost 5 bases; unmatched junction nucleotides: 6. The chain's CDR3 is CASSLKGTGKTGELFF. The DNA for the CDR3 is TGTGCCAGCAGCTTAAAAGGGACAGGGAAGACCGGGGAGCTGTTTTTT.

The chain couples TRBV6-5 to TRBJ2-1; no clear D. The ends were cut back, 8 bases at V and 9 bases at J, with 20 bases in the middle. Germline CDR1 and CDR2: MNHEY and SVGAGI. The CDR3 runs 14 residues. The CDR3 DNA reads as TGTGCCAGCTTCCCTCCGGCGCCCCAGCGTGAGCAGTTCTTC. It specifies CASFPPAPQREQFF.

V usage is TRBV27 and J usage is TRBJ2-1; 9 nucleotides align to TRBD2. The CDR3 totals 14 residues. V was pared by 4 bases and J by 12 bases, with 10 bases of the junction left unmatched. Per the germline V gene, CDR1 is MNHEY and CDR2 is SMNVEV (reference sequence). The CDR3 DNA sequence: TGTGCCAGCAGTTGGTCGGCGGGAGGGCTGGGGCAGTTCTTC. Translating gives CASSWSAGGLGQFF.

Here the CDR3 reads CASSLASSGYNEQFF. CDR3 DNA sequence: TGTGCCAGCAGCTTGGCGTCTAGCGGGTATAATGAGCAGTTCTTC. The chain combines TRBV7-2 with TRBJ2-1, with 8 bases lining up with TRBD2. Germline V gene sequence: CDR1 SGHTA, CDR2 FQGNSA. The CDR3 runs to 15 residues. V trimming: 3 bases; J trimming: 7 bases; junction bases outside the gene matches: 8.